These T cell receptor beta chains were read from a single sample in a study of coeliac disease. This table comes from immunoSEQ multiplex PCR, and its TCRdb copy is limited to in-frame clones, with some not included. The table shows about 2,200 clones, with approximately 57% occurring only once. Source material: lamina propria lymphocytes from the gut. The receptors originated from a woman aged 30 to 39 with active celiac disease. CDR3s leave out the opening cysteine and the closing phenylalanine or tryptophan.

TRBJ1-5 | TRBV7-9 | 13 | ASSLKTGRNQPQH
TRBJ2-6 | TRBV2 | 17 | ASSRRSYRYKGRANVLT
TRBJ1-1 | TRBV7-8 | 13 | ASSAGVVGYTEAF
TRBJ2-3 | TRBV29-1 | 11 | SVVKLAGDTQY
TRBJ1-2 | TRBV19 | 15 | ASAPVSNRGLSYGYT
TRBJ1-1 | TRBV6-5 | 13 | ASSYSSGGNTEAF
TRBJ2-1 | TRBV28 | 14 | ASCPLGASGSNEQF
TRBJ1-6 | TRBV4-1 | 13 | ASSQGTGGNSPLH
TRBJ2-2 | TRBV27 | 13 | ASSLYPGSTGELF
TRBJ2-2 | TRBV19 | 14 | ASSHPRDRYTGELF
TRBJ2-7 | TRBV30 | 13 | AWIPPSRRGKEQY
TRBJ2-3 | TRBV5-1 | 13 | ASSFPLAATDTQY
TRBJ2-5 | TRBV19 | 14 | ASSIRDRDFIETQY